Each of the 2 T cell receptor beta chains below was sequenced from the same sample in a study of T cell repertoires in cytomegalovirus infection. From the reads, TCRdb called clonotypes with MiXCR, one entry per CDR3 protein. This table has some 220,000 distinct CDR3 sequences, 38% appearing once. No antigen has been identified for these receptors. This material consisted of CD8+ T cells from cultured PBMCs, taken from culture after CMV antigen stimulation. The receptors originated from a human donor in good health (CMV status not recorded). Some clones in this sample may be carry-over from other donors' samples.

The chain uses TRBV27 and TRBJ2-7; the D is unclear. This CDR3 has 15 residues. Germline values: CDR1 MNHEY, CDR2 SMNVEV (reference sequence). With 2 bases removed from V and 2 bases from J, the gap between germline ends came to 13 bases. As DNA, the CDR3 is TGTGCCAGCAGTTTAATAAAATCAGTACCCTACGAGCAGTACTTC. It codes for CASSLIKSVPYEQYF.

The chain combines TRBV12-3 or TRBV12-4 with TRBJ2-7; D gene uncertain. This CDR3 region has 13 residues. V gave up 6 bases and J gave up 7 bases, with 16 bases separating them. Here the CDR3 DNA reads TGTGCCAGCAGCCCGGGCCCTTCTGGGGAGCAGTACTTC. Protein: CASSPGPSGEQYF.